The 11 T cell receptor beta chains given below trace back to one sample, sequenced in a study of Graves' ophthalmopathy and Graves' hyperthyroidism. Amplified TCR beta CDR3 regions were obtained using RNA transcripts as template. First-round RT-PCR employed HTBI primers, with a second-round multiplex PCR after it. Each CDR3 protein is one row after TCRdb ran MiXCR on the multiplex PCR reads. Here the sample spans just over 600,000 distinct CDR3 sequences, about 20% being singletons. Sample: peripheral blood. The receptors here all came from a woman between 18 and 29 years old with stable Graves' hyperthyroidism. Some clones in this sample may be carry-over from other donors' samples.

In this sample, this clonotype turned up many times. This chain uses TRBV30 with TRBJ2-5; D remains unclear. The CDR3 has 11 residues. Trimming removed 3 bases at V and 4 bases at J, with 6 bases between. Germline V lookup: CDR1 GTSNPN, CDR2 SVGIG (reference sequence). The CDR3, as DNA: TGTGCCTGGAGGCACGCAGAGACCCAGTACTTC. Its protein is CAWRHAETQYF.

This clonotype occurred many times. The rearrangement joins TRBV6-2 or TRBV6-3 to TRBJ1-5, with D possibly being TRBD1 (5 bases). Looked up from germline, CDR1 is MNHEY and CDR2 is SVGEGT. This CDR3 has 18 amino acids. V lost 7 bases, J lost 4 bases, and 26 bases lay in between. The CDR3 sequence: CASTNKRGPVGLNQPQHF. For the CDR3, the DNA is TGTGCCAGCACCAACAAAAGGGGCCCTGTAGGGCTTAATCAGCCCCAGCATTTT.

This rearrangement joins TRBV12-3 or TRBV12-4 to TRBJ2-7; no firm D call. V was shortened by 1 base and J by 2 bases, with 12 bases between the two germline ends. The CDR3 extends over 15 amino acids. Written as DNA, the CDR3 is TGTGCCAGCAGTTTAGGGGTGCAGGCCCCCTACGAGCAGTACTTC. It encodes CASSLGVQAPYEQYF.

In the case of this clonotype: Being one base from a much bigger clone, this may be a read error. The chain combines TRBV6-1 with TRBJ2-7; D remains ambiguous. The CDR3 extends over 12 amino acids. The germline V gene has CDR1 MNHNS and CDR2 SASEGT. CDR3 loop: CASSISSYEQDF. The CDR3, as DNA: TGTGCCAGCAGTATTAGCTCCTACGAGCAGGACTTC.

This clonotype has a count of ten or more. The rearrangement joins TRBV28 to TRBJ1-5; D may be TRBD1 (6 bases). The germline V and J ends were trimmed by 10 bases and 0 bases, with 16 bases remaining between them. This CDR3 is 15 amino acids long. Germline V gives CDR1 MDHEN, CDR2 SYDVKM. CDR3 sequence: CATWAGGASNQPQHF. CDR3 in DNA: TGTGCCACCTGGGCCGGGGGGGCTAGCAATCAGCCCCAGCATTTT. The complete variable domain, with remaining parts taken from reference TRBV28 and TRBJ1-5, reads DVKVTQSSRYLVKRTGEKVFLECVQDMDHENMFWYRQDPGLGLRLIYFSYDVKMKEKGDIPEGYSVSREKKERFSLILESASTNQTSMYLCATWAGGASNQPQHFGDGTRLSIL.

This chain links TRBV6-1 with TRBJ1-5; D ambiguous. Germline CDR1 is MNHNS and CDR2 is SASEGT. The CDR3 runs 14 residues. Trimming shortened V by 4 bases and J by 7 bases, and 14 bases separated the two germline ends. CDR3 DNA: TGTGCCAGCAGTGCCGGGGAGGCTGCGCAGCCCCAGCATTTT. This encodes CASSAGEAAQPQHF.

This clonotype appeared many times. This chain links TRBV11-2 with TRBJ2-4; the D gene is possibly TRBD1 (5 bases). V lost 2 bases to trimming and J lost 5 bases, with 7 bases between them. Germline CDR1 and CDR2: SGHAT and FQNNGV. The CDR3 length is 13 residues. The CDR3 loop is CASSLSRENIQYF. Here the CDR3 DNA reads TGTGCCAGCAGCTTATCCAGGGAAAACATTCAGTACTTC.

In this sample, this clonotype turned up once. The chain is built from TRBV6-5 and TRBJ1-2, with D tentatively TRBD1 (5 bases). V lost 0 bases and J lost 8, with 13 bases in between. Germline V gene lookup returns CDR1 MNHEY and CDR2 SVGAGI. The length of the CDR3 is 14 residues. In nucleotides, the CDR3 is TGTGCCAGCAGTTACTCGAATGGGGCTTTCGGCTACACCTTC. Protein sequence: CASSYSNGAFGYTF.

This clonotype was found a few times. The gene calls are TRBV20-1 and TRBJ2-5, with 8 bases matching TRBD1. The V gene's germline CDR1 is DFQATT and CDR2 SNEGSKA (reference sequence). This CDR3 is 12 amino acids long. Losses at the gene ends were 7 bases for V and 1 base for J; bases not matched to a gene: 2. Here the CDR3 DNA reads TGCAGTGGGACAGGGCTCCAAGAGACCCAGTACTTC. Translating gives CSGTGLQETQYF.

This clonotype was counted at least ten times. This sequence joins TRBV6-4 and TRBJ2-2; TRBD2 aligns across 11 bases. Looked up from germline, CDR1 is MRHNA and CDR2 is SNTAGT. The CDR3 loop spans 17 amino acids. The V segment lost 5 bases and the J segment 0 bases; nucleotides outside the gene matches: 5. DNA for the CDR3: TGTGCCAGCAGTAGGACTAGCGGGCAGACGAACACCGGGGAGCTGTTTTTT. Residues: CASSRTSGQTNTGELFF.

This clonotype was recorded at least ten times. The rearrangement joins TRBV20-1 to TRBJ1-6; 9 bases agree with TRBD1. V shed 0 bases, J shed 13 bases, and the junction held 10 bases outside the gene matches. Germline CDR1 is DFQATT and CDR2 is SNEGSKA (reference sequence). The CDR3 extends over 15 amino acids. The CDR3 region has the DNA TGCAGTGCTAGAGATCGGACAGGGGATTATAGTCCCCTCCACTTT. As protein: CSARDRTGDYSPLHF.